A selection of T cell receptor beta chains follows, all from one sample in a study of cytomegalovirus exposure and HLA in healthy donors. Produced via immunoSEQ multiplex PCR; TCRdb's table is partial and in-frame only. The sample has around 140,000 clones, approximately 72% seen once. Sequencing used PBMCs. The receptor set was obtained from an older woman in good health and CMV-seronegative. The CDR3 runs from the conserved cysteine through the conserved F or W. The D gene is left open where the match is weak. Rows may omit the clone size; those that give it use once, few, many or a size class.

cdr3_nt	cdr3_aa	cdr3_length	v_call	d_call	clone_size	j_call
TGTGCCAGCAGTTACGGTCATTCGGGGTCTGGCAATCAGCCCCAGCATTTT	CASSYGHSGSGNQPQHF	17	TRBV7-9	.	.	TRBJ1-5
TGTGCCAGTAGACTTGTAGCGGGGGCAGATACGCAGTATTTT	CASRLVAGADTQYF	14	TRBV19	TRBD2	.	TRBJ2-3
TGTGCCAGCACCACAACGGGACTCTCGAACACTGAAGCTTTCTTT	CASTTTGLSNTEAFF	15	TRBV6-5	.	few	TRBJ1-1
TGCGCCAGCAGCTTGGTTCGTCGGGAGCGGCAGTATTTT	CASSLVRRERQYF	13	TRBV5-1	.	.	TRBJ2-3
TGTGCCAGCAGTTTACGGGGAGATGAGGGCTACACCTTC	CASSLRGDEGYTF	13	TRBV27	.	few	TRBJ1-2
TGTGCCAGCAGCTCCCAGGGGGGTTCCTACGAGCAGTACTTC	CASSSQGGSYEQYF	14	TRBV5-4	.	.	TRBJ2-7
TGTGCCAGCAAGCCAGGACAGGGCATCAATGAGCAGTTCTTC	CASKPGQGINEQFF	14	TRBV28	TRBD1	.	TRBJ2-1
TGTGCCAGCAGTGAATTTGGGGGAGGGAGGGAGACCCAGTACTTC	CASSEFGGGRETQYF	15	TRBV25-1	TRBD2	.	TRBJ2-5
TGTGCCAGCAGCCCATCCGGGGAGGGTGAGCAGTTCTTC	CASSPSGEGEQFF	13	TRBV5-6	TRBD2	.	TRBJ2-1
TGTGCCAGCGAGGAACAGGCATCTAGCAATCAGCCCCAGCATTTT	CASEEQASSNQPQHF	15	TRBV6-1	.	.	TRBJ1-5
TGCGCCAGCAGCCCACAACAGGGGGAGGGGGCTTTCTTT	CASSPQQGEGAFF	13	TRBV5-1	TRBD1	.	TRBJ1-1
TGTGCCAGCAGCGTATCGGGGAATGAAGCTTTCTTT	CASSVSGNEAFF	12	TRBV9	.	once	TRBJ1-1
TGTGCCAGCAGCTTGGTTGGGACTAGCGGGCGTCGTAATGAGCAGTTCTTC	CASSLVGTSGRRNEQFF	17	TRBV5-6	TRBD2	.	TRBJ2-1
TGTGCCAGCAGGGCGACAGGGAAGAGTACTGAAGCTTTCTTT	CASRATGKSTEAFF	14	TRBV28	TRBD1	.	TRBJ1-1
TGTGCCAGCAACCCAGACAGGGCCGGGGCAGATACGCAGTATTTT	CASNPDRAGADTQYF	15	TRBV27	TRBD1	few	TRBJ2-3
TGCGCCAGCAGCTTGGGGGACAGCCGCAATGAGCAGTTCTTC	CASSLGDSRNEQFF	14	TRBV5-1	TRBD1	few	TRBJ2-1
TGTGCCAGCAGTTCAATAAGCGGGGGGGGCACAGATACGCAGTATTTT	CASSSISGGGTDTQYF	16	TRBV27	TRBD2	.	TRBJ2-3
TGTGCCAGCGGAGCACCCGGGATACAAGAGACCCAGTACTTC	CASGAPGIQETQYF	14	TRBV2	.	few	TRBJ2-5
TGTGCCAGCAGTGAAGCTGGCAGGGGTCCTGGCTACACCTTC	CASSEAGRGPGYTF	14	TRBV6-1	.	few	TRBJ1-2
TGTGCCAGCAGTGGAACAGGGGGTCGGAGAGCTTTCTTT	CASSGTGGRRAFF	13	TRBV2	TRBD1	few	TRBJ1-1
TGTGCCAGCAGCTTGGATAGCGGGGGACCTACCGGGGAGCTGTTTTTT	CASSLDSGGPTGELFF	16	TRBV5-6	TRBD2	.	TRBJ2-2
TGCGCCAGCAGCCGCGGGACTAGCGGGTTCATAGATACGCAGTATTTT	CASSRGTSGFIDTQYF	16	TRBV5-1	TRBD2	once	TRBJ2-3
TGTGCCAGCAGTCGGGACAGGCCCACTAACTATGGCTACACCTTC	CASSRDRPTNYGYTF	15	TRBV6-5	TRBD1	.	TRBJ1-2
TGTGCCAGCTCACCAAACGGGCCAGGGAATGGCTACACCTTC	CASSPNGPGNGYTF	14	TRBV18	.	few	TRBJ1-2
TGTGCCATCAGTGAGGGGGCAGCAAAAGGAAACACCATATATTTT	CAISEGAAKGNTIYF	15	TRBV10-3	.	few	TRBJ1-3
TGTGCCACCAGTAAGACAGGGTTCTCCTACGAGCAGTACTTC	CATSKTGFSYEQYF	14	TRBV15	TRBD1	.	TRBJ2-7
TGTGCCAGCAGTGCGGGAGGGAAGAAACTGTTTTTT	CASSAGGKKLFF	12	TRBV5-8	.	.	TRBJ1-4
TGTGCCAGCAGTGAAGCCCCTCGGTCCCATGGCTACACCTTC	CASSEAPRSHGYTF	14	TRBV6-1	.	.	TRBJ1-2
TGTGCCAGCAGTGAAGTAGACAAGCAGTTCTTC	CASSEVDKQFF	11	TRBV2	.	few	TRBJ2-1
TGTGCCAGCAGCTTAGGTCAGGGGAAGATAATTGGCTACACCTTC	CASSLGQGKIIGYTF	15	TRBV11-2	.	few	TRBJ1-2
TGTGCCAGCAGCCAGGGAGGACGTGGGAATGAGCAGTTCTTC	CASSQGGRGNEQFF	14	TRBV6-5	.	.	TRBJ2-1
TGTGCCAGCAGCTCGGCCCTTGTGGGAGTAGGATACGAGCAGTACTTC	CASSSALVGVGYEQYF	16	TRBV7-8	.	.	TRBJ2-7
TGTGCCAGCAGCTTATCCCGCCAGGGGCCCTATGAGCAGTTCTTC	CASSLSRQGPYEQFF	15	TRBV7-6	.	.	TRBJ2-1
TGTGCCAGCAGCTCCTCTAGCGGGGGCTACGAGCAGTACTTC	CASSSSSGGYEQYF	14	TRBV7-8	TRBD2	.	TRBJ2-7
TGTGCCAGCAGTCAACAAGGGGCCAACGTCCTGACTTTC	CASSQQGANVLTF	13	TRBV6-6	.	few	TRBJ2-6
TGCGCCAGCAGCGACCAACAGGGTTCGGGGAATTCACCCCTCCACTTT	CASSDQQGSGNSPLHF	16	TRBV5-1	.	.	TRBJ1-6
TGTGCCAGCAGCCCCAGGATGCAGGGGGAGCTGTTTTTT	CASSPRMQGELFF	13	TRBV7-3	.	.	TRBJ2-2
TGTGCCAGCAGCTTTACGGGGGACTATGGCTACACCTTC	CASSFTGDYGYTF	13	TRBV5-6	.	few	TRBJ1-2
TGTGCCAGTAGTCCTTGGGACAGGGGGGACTACGAGCAGTACTTC	CASSPWDRGDYEQYF	15	TRBV19	TRBD1	.	TRBJ2-7
TGTGCCAGCAGCTCCACAGGGGTGAACACTGAAGCTTTCTTT	CASSSTGVNTEAFF	14	TRBV5-4	TRBD1	.	TRBJ1-1